This TCR beta chain was found in a study of blood T cell repertoires in COVID-19. The overall study: Sites in the United States, Italy and Spain provided acute and convalescent COVID-19 samples. In each case, the material was cDNA or gDNA derived from T cells, B-cell-depleted T cells, or PBMCs.

In the original workflow: Estimates of nucleated cell counts were drawn from the amplification of reference gene primers. Assay: immunoSEQ multiplex PCR; the TCRdb copy retains only in-frame clones and omits some. V and J calls and clone size are copied from that table; D and trimming were computed from the DNA. The sample has about 200,000 clones; 70% to 90% are singletons. Turning to this clone: Other DNA variants within this sample encode the same CDR3.

CDR1 KGHSH and CDR2 LQKENI come from the germline V gene. CDR3 length: 13 amino acids. V lost 5 bases, J lost 1 base, and 8 bases lay in between. Sequencing was carried out using peripheral blood. The receptor was isolated from a human donor in a cohort sampled during active COVID-19. The J gene is TRBJ2-5, the V gene TRBV18; TRBD2 is a possible D gene (6 bases). The CDR3 is CASSSGVQETQYF. The CDR3 DNA reads as TGTGCCAGCTCATCGGGGGTCCAAGAGACCCAGTACTTC. Full variable domain (missing parts from reference TRBV18 and TRBJ2-5): NAGVMQNPRHLVRRRGQEARLRCSPMKGHSHVYWYRQLPEEGLKFMVYLQKENIIDESGMPKERFSAEFPKEGPSILRIQQVVRGDSAAYFCASSSGVQETQYFGPGTRLLVL.